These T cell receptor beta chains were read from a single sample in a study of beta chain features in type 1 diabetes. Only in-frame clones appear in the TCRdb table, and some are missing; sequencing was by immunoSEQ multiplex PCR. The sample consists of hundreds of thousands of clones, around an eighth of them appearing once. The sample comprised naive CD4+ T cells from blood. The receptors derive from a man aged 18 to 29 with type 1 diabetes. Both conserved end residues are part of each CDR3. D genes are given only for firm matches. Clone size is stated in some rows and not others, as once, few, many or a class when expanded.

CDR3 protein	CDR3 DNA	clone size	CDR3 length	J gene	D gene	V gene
CASSYRDSYEQYF	TGTGCCAGCAGTTACCGGGACAGCTACGAGCAGTACTTC	.	13	TRBJ2-7	TRBD1	TRBV6-5
CATKTRGGNQPQHF	TGTGCCACCAAGACGAGGGGCGGCAATCAGCCCCAGCATTTT	few	14	TRBJ1-5	.	TRBV27
CASSLEWGGGQPQHF	TGTGCCAGCAGCTTAGAGTGGGGAGGCGGGCAGCCCCAGCATTTT	.	15	TRBJ1-5	.	TRBV7-2
CASSLVGQRANYGYTF	TGTGCCAGCAGCTTAGTTGGACAGAGAGCTAACTATGGCTACACCTTC	few	16	TRBJ1-2	.	TRBV7-8
CASSQATGPNQPQHF	TGTGCCAGCAGCCAAGCTACAGGGCCTAATCAGCCCCAGCATTTT	few	15	TRBJ1-5	.	TRBV4-2
CASSESRYNEQFF	TGTGCCAGCAGTGAATCCCGGTACAATGAGCAGTTCTTC	.	13	TRBJ2-1	.	TRBV2
CASSNYGRGRDNEQFF	TGCGCCAGCAGCAACTATGGGCGGGGGAGGGACAATGAGCAGTTCTTC	.	16	TRBJ2-1	TRBD2	TRBV4-1
CAWSTMAGRAYEQYF	TGTGCCTGGAGTACGATGGCAGGGCGCGCCTACGAGCAGTACTTC	.	15	TRBJ2-7	.	TRBV30
CASSPRGQGAGNEQFF	TGTGCCAGCAGCCCCCGGGGACAGGGGGCGGGTAATGAGCAGTTCTTC	.	16	TRBJ2-1	TRBD1	TRBV7-2
CASRRTGETGELFF	TGTGCCAGCAGGCGGACAGGGGAGACCGGGGAGCTGTTTTTT	few	14	TRBJ2-2	TRBD1	TRBV25-1
CASSLEGQQPGNTIYF	TGCGCCAGCAGCTTGGAAGGACAGCAGCCTGGAAACACCATATATTTT	.	16	TRBJ1-3	.	TRBV5-1
CASSLNSGQGVSEQFF	TGTGCCAGCTCACTGAACAGTGGACAGGGGGTCAGTGAGCAGTTCTTC	few	16	TRBJ2-1	TRBD1	TRBV18
CSVSSRNTEAFF	TGCAGCGTGAGTTCACGGAACACTGAAGCTTTCTTT	few	12	TRBJ1-1	.	TRBV29-1
CASSTDGLSNQPQHF	TGTGCCAGCAGTACAGACGGTCTTAGCAATCAGCCCCAGCATTTT	few	15	TRBJ1-5	.	TRBV2
CASSRGDTMSYGYTF	TGTGCCAGCAGCCGAGGGGACACCATGAGCTATGGCTACACCTTC	.	15	TRBJ1-2	.	TRBV14
CSGRLAGPNTGELFF	TGCAGCGGGAGACTAGCGGGACCGAACACCGGGGAGCTGTTTTTT	.	15	TRBJ2-2	TRBD2	TRBV29-1
CASSIVRSSYNSPLHF	TGTGCCAGCAGTATAGTAAGGAGCTCCTATAATTCACCCCTCCACTTT	.	16	TRBJ1-6	.	TRBV28
CASSPPGVEKLFF	TGTGCCAGCTCACCACCGGGAGTTGAAAAACTGTTTTTT	.	13	TRBJ1-4	.	TRBV18
CASRGTGGGMSSYEQYF	TGTGCCAGCCGTGGCACAGGGGGCGGAATGAGCTCCTACGAGCAGTACTTC	few	17	TRBJ2-7	TRBD1	TRBV2
CASSRNTGIHTEAFF	TGCGCCAGCAGCCGGAATACAGGGATTCACACTGAAGCTTTCTTT	few	15	TRBJ1-1	.	TRBV4-1
CAWSLQQQETQYF	TGTGCCTGGTCCCTTCAGCAGCAAGAGACCCAGTACTTC	.	13	TRBJ2-5	.	TRBV30
CASSQERLAGAYEQYF	TGTGCCAGCAGCCAAGAAAGGCTAGCGGGAGCCTACGAGCAGTACTTC	few	16	TRBJ2-7	TRBD2	TRBV14
CSVLGYRRNTEAFF	TGCAGCGTGCTCGGTTACAGGAGGAACACTGAAGCTTTCTTT	.	14	TRBJ1-1	.	TRBV29-1
CSVGILGPEAFF	TGCAGCGTAGGGATTTTGGGTCCCGAAGCTTTCTTT	.	12	TRBJ1-1	.	TRBV29-1
CAWSVRSDGEQYF	TGTGCCTGGAGTGTCCGTTCGGACGGCGAGCAGTACTTC	.	13	TRBJ2-7	.	TRBV30
CAISEQPTSSDTDTQYF	TGTGCCATCAGTGAGCAACCGACCAGTTCGGACACAGATACGCAGTATTTT	.	17	TRBJ2-3	.	TRBV10-3
CAWSVEGFTEAFF	TGTGCCTGGAGTGTGGAGGGTTTCACTGAAGCTTTCTTT	.	13	TRBJ1-1	.	TRBV30
CASSLGPEEGGTQYF	TGTGCCAGCAGCTTAGGACCGGAAGAGGGAGGGACCCAGTACTTC	.	15	TRBJ2-5	.	TRBV7-9
CAWIGGLGNTEAFF	TGTGCCTGGATTGGGGGGCTTGGGAACACTGAAGCTTTCTTT	few	14	TRBJ1-1	.	TRBV30
CASSLVTGGSYEQYF	TGCGCCAGCAGCTTGGTAACAGGGGGCTCCTACGAGCAGTACTTC	.	15	TRBJ2-7	TRBD1	TRBV5-1
CAWRRLASYEQYF	TGTGCCTGGAGAAGGCTGGCCTCCTACGAGCAGTACTTC	.	13	TRBJ2-7	.	TRBV30
CASSQSRTANTEAFF	TGTGCCAGCAGTCAATCGCGTACAGCGAACACTGAAGCTTTCTTT	.	15	TRBJ1-1	.	TRBV9
CASSFGQGVEETQYF	TGTGCCAGCAGCTTCGGGCAGGGGGTCGAAGAGACCCAGTACTTC	few	15	TRBJ2-5	TRBD1	TRBV7-9
CASSELGGTEAFF	TGTGCCAGCAGCGAACTAGGGGGAACTGAAGCTTTCTTT	.	13	TRBJ1-1	.	TRBV7-9
CASSPPLESGYEQYF	TGTGCCAGCAGTCCCCCCTTAGAATCCGGGTACGAGCAGTACTTC	.	15	TRBJ2-7	.	TRBV25-1
CASSLGRNSYEQYF	TGTGCCAGCAGCTTAGGCCGGAACTCCTACGAGCAGTACTTC	.	14	TRBJ2-7	.	TRBV7-2
CASSPIDRGLNEQYF	TGTGCCAGCTCACCCATTGACAGGGGGCTGAACGAGCAGTACTTC	.	15	TRBJ2-7	TRBD1	TRBV18
CAWSPIGQSSSGNTIYF	TGTGCCTGGAGCCCAATCGGACAGTCGAGCTCTGGAAACACCATATATTTT	.	17	TRBJ1-3	.	TRBV30
CSVERGQGYGYTF	TGCAGCGTTGAACGGGGACAGGGTTATGGCTACACCTTC	few	13	TRBJ1-2	TRBD1	TRBV29-1
CASSQLAKGDGYTF	TGCGCCAGCAGCCAACTGGCAAAAGGAGATGGCTACACCTTC	.	14	TRBJ1-2	.	TRBV4-3